The clone carrying this T cell receptor (beta chain) showed up just a few times. This sample stems from a study of blood T cell repertoires in COVID-19. There are 18 residues in the CDR3. TCRdb keeps only in-frame clones here, not all; method: immunoSEQ multiplex PCR. Here the sample spans 95,000 to 110,000 clones, 84% being singletons. The sequence was obtained from a human donor in a cohort sampled during active or convalescent COVID-19. The sample consisted of peripheral blood. This chain joins TRBV21-1 and TRBJ2-6; TRBD1 reflects the table's D call only, with no check against the DNA. TRBV21-1 is shown as a pseudogene. The CDR3 DNA sequence: TGTGCCAGCAGCAAAGCGGGCAGCTGCCGATCTGGGGCCAACGTCCTGACTTTC. Protein sequence: CASSKAGSCRSGANVLTF.